Below, 20 T cell receptor beta chains from the same sample are listed, as sequenced in a study of metastatic and nonmetastatic thyroid tumors. TCRdb re-called the PCR reads through MiXCR. The sample lists about 39,000 clones, approximately 19% occurring once. Until they underwent thyroid surgery, no patient had received any treatment. The specimen was blood. The receptors derive from a female donor with papillary thyroid cancer or a benign thyroid nodule (not recorded which). Some clones in this sample may be carry-over from other donors' samples.

This clone was found a few times. This chain uses TRBV2 with TRBJ2-7, with 12 bases aligning to TRBD2. V shed 6 bases, J shed 4 bases, and the junction held 4 bases outside the gene matches. This CDR3 comprises 14 residues. The germline V gene encodes CDR1 SNHLY and CDR2 FYNNEI. DNA for the CDR3: TGTGCCAGCAGGGAACTAGCGGGAGGATACGAGCAGTACTTC. It yields the protein CASRELAGGYEQYF.

The sample holds many counts of this clone. This rearrangement joins TRBV5-4 to TRBJ2-1, with a tentative D call TRBD2 (5 bases). Germline V gene sequence: CDR1 SGHNT, CDR2 YYREEE (reference sequence). The CDR3 consists of 13 residues. The V end was cut by 3 bases, the J end by 1 base, with 5 bases between. The CDR3 nucleotides are TGTGCCAGCAGCTCGGGGTCCTACAATGAGCAGTTCTTC. Protein: CASSSGSYNEQFF.

The table lists this clone with many counts. This sample also contains other DNA sequences that code for the same CDR3. The V call is TRBV7-9, the J call TRBJ2-7; possible D gene TRBD1, 5 bases. In germline, CDR1 is SEHNR, CDR2 FQNEAQ (reference sequence). This CDR3 spans 14 amino acids. Trimming took off 0 bases at V and 6 bases at J, with 12 bases between the two ends. CDR3 protein: CASSLAHDSSEQYF. The CDR3 bases are TGTGCCAGCAGCTTAGCGCACGACAGCTCCGAGCAGTACTTC.

Comments on this clone: Other DNA sequences in this specimen translate into the identical CDR3. The chain couples TRBV19 to TRBJ2-2; D unresolved. Trimming took 7 bases from V and 0 from J, leaving 15 bases between them. This CDR3 comprises 16 residues. Germline-derived CDR1 and CDR2 are LNHDA and SQIVND (reference sequence). In nucleotides, the CDR3 is TGTGCCAGTACACCGTCGGGCTTTACGAACACCGGGGAGCTGTTTTTT. Amino acid sequence: CASTPSGFTNTGELFF.

A few counts support this clone. J is TRBJ2-7 and V is TRBV27; 7 nucleotides align to TRBD2. Losses at the gene ends were 6 bases for V and 0 bases for J; bases not matched to a gene: 8. There are 15 residues in the CDR3. Germline CDR1 and CDR2: MNHEY and SMNVEV (reference sequence). CDR3 protein: CASSTRGGLSYEQYF. CDR3 nucleotides: TGTGCCAGCAGCACCCGCGGGGGACTCTCCTACGAGCAGTACTTC.

This clone is large (0.1 to 1%) within its sample. This chain uses TRBV9 with TRBJ2-7, with a weak D call TRBD2 (6 bases). CDR1 is SGDLS and CDR2 is YYNGEE in the germline V gene. CDR3 length: 15 residues. V was cut by 0 bases and J by 3 bases, with 13 bases left in between. In DNA form, the CDR3 reads TGTGCCAGCAGCGTAGATGGAGGGACGAACTACGAGCAGTACTTC. This encodes CASSVDGGTNYEQYF.

The table lists this clone with many counts. The chain uses TRBV6-1 and TRBJ1-1; unclear D gene. Germline CDR1 reads MNHNS; CDR2 reads SASEGT. This CDR3 is built from 14 residues. Trimming cost V 5 bases and J 2 bases, with 12 bases left between them. This chain's CDR3 is CASSQSGSNTEAFF. The CDR3, as DNA: TGTGCCAGCAGTCAATCCGGGAGCAACACTGAAGCTTTCTTT.

At least ten counts were recorded for this clone. This chain links TRBV5-6 with TRBJ2-7; 12 bases agree with TRBD2. The CDR3 has 15 amino acids. The V gene end was trimmed by 3 bases and the J gene end by 3 bases; junction bases not matched to a gene: 4. Looked up from germline, CDR1 is SGHDT and CDR2 is YYEEEE. CDR3 sequence (DNA): TGTGCCAGCAGCTCGAGGACTAGCGGGAACTACGAGCAGTACTTC. Amino acid sequence: CASSSRTSGNYEQYF.

This clone was observed at least ten times. V gene TRBV3-1 combines with J gene TRBJ1-6, with D perhaps matching TRBD1 (6 bases). Germline values: CDR1 LGHDT, CDR2 YNNKEL (reference sequence). The CDR3 extends over 14 amino acids. V shed 4 bases and J shed 6 bases, with 10 bases lying between them. The CDR3 sequence is CASSRGGSNSPLHF. The CDR3 DNA reads TGTGCCAGCAGCCGAGGGGGAAGTAATTCACCCCTCCACTTT.

This clone was seen a few times. V is TRBV6-1 and J is TRBJ1-6; D not certain. Germline CDR1 reads MNHNS; CDR2 reads SASEGT. The CDR3 sequence is 14 residues long. The V end was cut by 4 bases, the J end by 7 bases, with 11 bases between. CDR3 DNA sequence: TGTGCCAGCAGTGTTGAGGGCCAGAATTCACCCCTCCACTTT. Its protein is CASSVEGQNSPLHF.

This clone was picked up a small number of times. This may be a read error: a much more frequent sequence differs by one nucleotide. The rearrangement joins TRBV5-1 to TRBJ2-5; the D is unclear. Germline loops: CDR1 SGHRS, CDR2 YFSETQ. CDR3 length: 15 residues. The CDR3: CASSLGAGGQDTQYF. The CDR3 bases are TGCGCCAGCAGCTTGGGAGCCGGCGGCCAAGATACCCAGTACTTC.

This clone was observed a few times. The rearrangement joins TRBV5-1 to TRBJ1-1; 7 bases are a match to TRBD1. V dropped 6 bases and J dropped 4; count of bases not matched to a gene: 12. The CDR3 covers 15 residues. From germline, CDR1 is SGHRS and CDR2 YFSETQ. CDR3 sequence: CASTGGSFLGTEAFF. The CDR3 DNA is TGCGCCAGCACAGGGGGGAGTTTTTTGGGCACTGAAGCTTTCTTT.

This chain uses TRBV15 with TRBJ2-7; 10 nucleotides agree with TRBD1. V trimming: 4 bases; J trimming: 2 bases; junction bases outside the gene matches: 5. In germline, CDR1 is LNHNV, CDR2 YYDKDF (reference sequence). The CDR3 is 15 amino acids. The CDR3 bases are TGTGCCACCAGCACCGACAGGGGGCCGGCCTACGAGCAGTACTTC. It encodes CATSTDRGPAYEQYF.

This chain connects TRBV4-3 to TRBJ1-1, with D uncertain. The germline V gene has CDR1 LGHNA and CDR2 YSLEER. The length of the CDR3 is 16 residues. V lost 0 bases, J lost 1 base, and 12 bases lay in between. The chain's CDR3 is CASSQDLGMENTEAFF. Written as DNA, the CDR3 is TGCGCCAGCAGCCAAGATCTAGGGATGGAGAACACTGAAGCTTTCTTT.

This clone occurred many times. The chain uses TRBV5-5 and TRBJ2-7; tentatively, D is TRBD1 (6 bases). CDR3 size: 14 residues. The V gene lost 2 bases and the J gene lost 6 bases, with 15 bases spanning the gap. CDR1 and CDR2 (germline): SGHKS, YYEKEE (reference sequence). The CDR3 nucleotides read TGTGCCAGCAGCTTATCAGGGGTACTCCCCGAGCAGTACTTC. Its translation is CASSLSGVLPEQYF.

The genes are TRBV7-6 and TRBJ1-1, with D possibly TRBD1 on 5 matching bases. The CDR3 length is 15 residues. Germline V gene lookup returns CDR1 SGHVS and CDR2 FNYEAQ. Trimming removed 4 bases from V and 1 base from J, with 13 bases in between. For the CDR3, the DNA is TGTGCCAGCAGCTCCCACTCCGGGGCGAACACTGAAGCTTTCTTT. Protein product: CASSSHSGANTEAFF.

J is TRBJ1-1 and V is TRBV6-1; D remains unclear. Germline V gene sequence: CDR1 MNHNS, CDR2 SASEGT. V shed 6 bases and J shed 5 bases, with 19 bases lying between them. The CDR3 extends over 15 amino acids. The DNA of the CDR3 is TGTGCCAGCAGCATAACAACAGAGGTAAGGACTGAAGCTTTCTTT. This gives the protein CASSITTEVRTEAFF.

The CDR3 sequence is CASSPGPWLLGTDTQYF. CDR3 in DNA: TGTGCCAGCAGCCCGGGGCCCTGGCTGCTGGGCACAGATACGCAGTATTTT. The genes are TRBV27 and TRBJ2-3; the D gene could be TRBD1 or TRBD2 (5 bases each). V was trimmed by 6 bases and J by 1 base, leaving 20 bases between them. The CDR3 extends over 17 amino acids. Germline assignment: CDR1 MNHEY and CDR2 SMNVEV (reference sequence).

Of note for this clone: This may be a read error: a much more frequent sequence differs by one nucleotide. The chain recombines TRBV20-1 with TRBJ2-1, with TRBD2 matching over 7 bases. J lost 7 bases, V lost 4 bases, and 13 bases had no gene match. Germline CDR1 reads DFQATT; CDR2 reads SNEGSKA (reference sequence). The CDR3 sequence is 15 residues long. The CDR3 protein is CSATVLAVSFNEQFF. CDR3 DNA: TGCAGTGCTACCGTCCTAGCGGTAAGTTTTAATGAGCAGTTCTTC.

This clone came up many times. This rearrangement joins TRBV4-1 to TRBJ1-2, with D unresolved. V shed 1 base and J shed 8 bases, with 8 bases lying between them. The CDR3 consists of 12 residues. Germline CDR1 is MGHRA and CDR2 is YSYEKL. CDR3 region: CASSQGTEGYTF. In DNA, the CDR3 is TGCGCCAGCAGCCAAGGTACAGAAGGCTACACCTTC.